Listed below are T cell receptor beta chains from one sample, sequenced in a study of T cells expressing NK-cell markers. TCRdb re-called the 5' RACE reads; every CDR3 protein appears as one record, without DNA. This repertoire includes 7,300 or so distinct CDR3 sequences. The material sequenced was blood T cells: a sorted CD56 or NKG2C T cell subset, CD4+ or CD8+ T cells, or bulk PBMC T cells (not recorded which). The source of these receptors is a man aged 18 to 69 in good health. The CDR3 runs from the conserved cysteine through the conserved F or W.

>14|TRBV6-4|TRBJ1-5
CASSDSTGTQPQHF
>12|TRBV29-1|TRBJ1-1
CSVGGLGTEAFF
>17|TRBV25-1|TRBJ1-6
CASRLGMADKSNSPLHF
>15|TRBV11-2|TRBJ2-7
CASSLDRTGPREQYF
>17|TRBV7-2|TRBJ2-2
CASSLAGITKNTGELFF
>15|TRBV6-1|TRBJ2-2
CASRHDREDCGELFF
>13|TRBV7-6|TRBJ1-5
CASSLFSNQPQHF
>14|TRBV20-1|TRBJ1-4
CSARGLTENEKLFF
>16|TRBV20-1|TRBJ1-2
CSASVGQGQVNYGYTF
>14|TRBV3-1|TRBJ2-1
CASSPLVGHNEQFF
>14|TRBV28|TRBJ1-4
CASSLVRSTRKLFF
>14|TRBV4-2|TRBJ2-5
CASSPGGDQETQYF
>13|TRBV6-4|TRBJ2-7
CASSDGDRGEQYF
>14|TRBV20-1|TRBJ2-7
CSASSPDNSYEQYF
>15|TRBV11-3|TRBJ2-7
CASSPRGSGAYEQYF
>15|TRBV20-1|TRBJ2-1
CSARERKDSSYEQFF
>13|TRBV20-1|TRBJ1-2
CSARGTVFYGYTF
>13|TRBV7-9|TRBJ1-2
CASSPTGEYGYTF
>13|TRBV7-3|TRBJ2-7
CASSPSGTYEQYF
>15|TRBV6-1|TRBJ1-6
CASTQAVGANSPLHF
>14|TRBV6-4|TRBJ1-6
CASSDGVDNSPLHF
>13|TRBV15|TRBJ2-3
CATSARGGDTQYF
>13|TRBV15|TRBJ2-3
CATSRDQSHPQYF
>13|TRBV5-1|TRBJ2-1
CASSLAGGPPQFF
>13|TRBV20-1|TRBJ2-1
CSSTGPKRGEQFF
>17|TRBV11-2|TRBJ2-3
CASSQGGSGGYTDTQYF
>17|TRBV20-1|TRBJ1-5
CSARRTEPFSFNQPQHF
>15|TRBV14|TRBJ2-7
CASSQEGASHRFQYF
>16|TRBV20-1|TRBJ2-3
CSARAPSGGETDTQYF
>11|TRBV7-2|TRBJ2-3
CASSLTRAQYF
>14|TRBV13|TRBJ1-1
CASSLWTDGTEAFF
>15|TRBV20-1|TRBJ2-1
CSASRIGGARDEQFF
>11|TRBV2|TRBJ2-5
CASSEALRQYF
>15|TRBV20-1|TRBJ2-5
CSARDLMGSRETQYF
>16|TRBV15|TRBJ2-6
CATSRDGGSGANVLTF
>16|TRBV6-4|TRBJ2-2
CASSGGSGGDTGELFF
>15|TRBV4-2|TRBJ1-1
CASSHPGTTRGEAFF